A single sample is the source of the 9 T cell receptor beta chains below, sequenced in a study of cytomegalovirus exposure and HLA in healthy donors (dated by TCRdb to the late 2010s). Preparation of the library involved the immunoSEQ multiplex PCR assay. A mixture of 60 forward primers for TCR Vbeta segments and 13 reverse primers for TCR Jbeta segments was used in the multiplex PCR. Sourced from immuneACCESS, this table was stored by TCRdb with only in-frame sequences that have V and J called. A share of the clones is absent; for the studies checked, an unresolved V gene accounts for under half, and the remainder has no known explanation. The sample table records 200,000 to 250,000 clones; roughly 84% of these occur just once. The leading ten clones occupy about 1.7% of the sample. Sequencing input: PBMCs. Receptors originate from a man in his fifties in good health and CMV-seronegative.

This clone was seen just once. V gene TRBV7-6 combines with J gene TRBJ1-5, with D perhaps matching TRBD1 (5 bases). The CDR3 runs 15 residues. Deletions cut 1 base from V and 1 base from J, with 8 bases between. CDR1 SGHVS and CDR2 FNYEAQ come from the germline V gene. CDR3: CASSLGGLSNQPQHF. The CDR3 region has the DNA TGTGCCAGCAGCTTAGGGGGACTGAGCAATCAGCCCCAGCATTTT.

V usage is TRBV4-1 and J usage is TRBJ2-5, with D possibly being TRBD2 (5 bases). The J call may not be correct, given that the DNA end is closer to TRBJ2-7. Germline V CDR1 and CDR2: MGHRA, YSYEKL. The CDR3 totals 15 residues. CDR3 DNA sequence: TGCGCCAGCAGCCAAGAGCGCGGGTTGTCCTACGAGCAGTACTTC. Amino acids: CASSQERGLSYEQYF.

The chain couples TRBV27 to TRBJ2-3; TRBD2 aligns across 10 bases. This CDR3 has 16 amino acids. Germline V CDR1 and CDR2: MNHEY, SMNVEV (reference sequence). Trimming at V came to 6 bases and at J to 0 bases, leaving 6 bases not matched to a gene. DNA of the CDR3: TGTGCCAGCAGCCGGACTAGCGGAGCTAGCACAGATACGCAGTATTTT. It specifies CASSRTSGASTDTQYF.

This clone was detected once. The chain recombines TRBV19 with TRBJ1-5; D gene unclear. This CDR3 has 13 residues. Looked up from germline, CDR1 is LNHDA and CDR2 is SQIVND (reference sequence). Trimming pared 8 bases from V and 3 bases from J, leaving 11 bases between. In DNA form, the CDR3 reads TGTGCCAGTTCTAATTCCCTCAATCAGCCCCAGCATTTT. This translates into CASSNSLNQPQHF.

This chain links TRBV12-5 with TRBJ1-1; unclear D gene. Germline loops: CDR1 LGHNT, CDR2 FRNRAP. Trimming took 6 bases from V and 0 from J, leaving 11 bases between them. CDR3 length: 14 residues. The DNA for the CDR3 is TGTGCTAGTGGCCCCAGCGGCATGAACACTGAAGCTTTCTTT. It specifies CASGPSGMNTEAFF. Full variable domain (rest looked up from reference TRBV12-5 and TRBJ1-1): DARVTQTPRHKVTEMGQEVTMRCQPILGHNTVFWYRQTMMQGLELLAYFRNRAPLDDSGMPKDRFSAEMPDATLATLKIQPSEPRDSAVYFCASGPSGMNTEAFFGQGTRLTVV.

The chain combines TRBV5-4 with TRBJ2-7, with 9 nucleotides matching TRBD2. Germline trimming cut 3 bases from V and 0 bases from J; bases unmatched to any gene: 7. CDR3 length: 16 amino acids. Looked up from germline, CDR1 is SGHNT and CDR2 is YYREEE (reference sequence). CDR3 nucleotide sequence: TGTGCCAGCAGCTGGGGGGCGGGAGGGGGCTCCTACGAGCAGTACTTC. Encoded protein: CASSWGAGGGSYEQYF.

The V call is TRBV14, the J call TRBJ2-4; D gene ambiguous. CDR1 SGHDN and CDR2 FVKESK come from the germline V gene. This CDR3 spans 14 amino acids. V lost 1 base to trimming and J lost 6 bases, with 10 bases between them. The CDR3 coding sequence is TGTGCCAGCAGCCAAGCGGCGGCTACAAACATTCAGTACTTC. Amino acid sequence: CASSQAAATNIQYF.

With regard to this clone: The junction departs from the called germline gene at one end, perhaps through a read error. The V and J genes are TRBV7-9 and TRBJ2-1; 11 bases are shared with TRBD2. This CDR3 contains 16 residues. Germline V gene sequence: CDR1 SEHNR, CDR2 FQNEAQ (reference sequence). CDR3 amino acids: CSSSLGLAGGVDEQFF. The CDR3 DNA is TGTTCCAGCAGCTTAGGGCTAGCGGGGGGTGTGGATGAGCAGTTCTTC.

The CDR3: CASSTRDRAREQYF. The CDR3 DNA reads TGTGCCAGCAGTACCCGGGACAGGGCCCGCGAGCAGTACTTC. This rearrangement joins TRBV27 to TRBJ2-7; 9 bases map to TRBD1. The CDR3 extends over 14 amino acids. CDR1 is MNHEY and CDR2 is SMNVEV in the germline V gene (reference sequence). V shed 5 bases and J 6 bases; nucleotides not matched to a gene: 8.